This T cell receptor (beta chain) was identified in a study of T cell responses to AZD1222 COVID-19 vaccine. For this clone: The antigen is undetermined.

Sequencing was performed with immunoSEQ multiplex PCR; in TCRdb, only in-frame clones are kept and a portion is missing. The table records 120,000 to 150,000 clones, around 90% of them present only once. Whole-study findings and limits: The repertoires were collected only after the peak T cell response. Possibly, clonal diversity was underestimated; donors were largely white British and included more females. Spike was spanned by vaccine-associated CD4 TCRs, with dominance at 160-218 and 743-854.

In germline, CDR1 is MGHRA, CDR2 YSYEKL. This CDR3 has 16 amino acids. V dropped 0 bases and J dropped 2 bases, with 13 bases sitting between them. The rearrangement joins TRBV4-1 to TRBJ1-2; D not resolved. Material: peripheral blood, obtained 28 days after the second dose of the MenACWY control vaccine. This receptor was identified in an adult who received the MenACWY meningococcal vaccine as a control. The CDR3 DNA sequence: TGCGCCAGCAGCCAAGATCGGAGCAGCTCGAACTATGGCTACACCTTC. Translating it yields CASSQDRSSSNYGYTF.